This entry lists 21 T cell receptor beta chains sequenced from one sample in a study of T cell repertoires in cytomegalovirus infection. A single record per CDR3 protein comes from TCRdb applying MiXCR to the reads. The sample holds about 200,000 distinct CDR3 sequences, 8% to 10% seen once. Sequencing used PBMCs. The source is a human donor in good health (CMV status not recorded). Some clones in this sample may be carry-over from other donors' samples.

This clonotype was counted ten times or more. The chain employs TRBV9 and TRBJ2-7, with D possibly TRBD1 on 5 matching bases. The germline V and J ends were trimmed by 3 bases and 4 bases, with 8 bases remaining between them. The CDR3 is made up of 12 amino acids. CDR1 SGDLS and CDR2 YYNGEE come from the germline V gene. CDR3 bases: TGTGCCAGCAGCGAAAGGGGTTACGAGCAGTACTTC. This translates into CASSERGYEQYF.

This clonotype was recorded many times. The chain is built from TRBV20-1 and TRBJ1-4, with D unclear. This CDR3 spans 13 amino acids. The germline V and J ends were trimmed by 6 bases and 4 bases, with 12 bases remaining between them. The germline V gene encodes CDR1 DFQATT and CDR2 SNEGSKA (reference sequence). CDR3 sequence: CSAPRALNEKLFF. The CDR3 bases are TGCAGTGCGCCCCGGGCCCTTAATGAAAAACTGTTTTTT.

DNA for the CDR3: TGCGCCAGCAGCCAGAGGGAATCGCGGACAGATACGCAGTATTTT. It specifies CASSQRESRTDTQYF. J is TRBJ2-3 and V is TRBV4-1, with D possibly matching TRBD2 (5 bases). This CDR3 contains 15 residues. Looked up from germline, CDR1 is MGHRA and CDR2 is YSYEKL. V was clipped by 3 bases and J by 3 bases, with 13 bases between them.

Regarding this clonotype: A read error is possible here, since a much larger clone lies one base away. V and J are TRBV6-5 and TRBJ2-2; 8 bases match TRBD2. CDR1 and CDR2 (germline): MNHEY, SVGAGI. J lost 6 bases, V lost 6 bases, and 9 bases had no gene match. The CDR3 spans 15 residues. The CDR3 loop reads CASRTASGCAGELFF. In DNA, the CDR3 is TGTGCCAGCAGAACGGCTAGCGGGTGTGCCGGGGAGCTGTTTTTT.

The chain carries TRBV28 and TRBJ2-1; tentative D call: TRBD1 (6 bases). In germline, CDR1 is MDHEN, CDR2 SYDVKM. V was trimmed by 5 bases and J by 4 bases, leaving 27 bases between them. The CDR3 is 19 amino acids. The DNA for the CDR3 is TGTGCCAGCAGTCCGCCAGTCCAAGACAGGCCCTTTGGTTACAATGAGCAGTTCTTC. Protein: CASSPPVQDRPFGYNEQFF. The complete variable domain, with remaining parts taken from reference TRBV28 and TRBJ2-1, reads DVKVTQSSRYLVKRTGEKVFLECVQDMDHENMFWYRQDPGLGLRLIYFSYDVKMKEKGDIPEGYSVSREKKERFSLILESASTNQTSMYLCASSPPVQDRPFGYNEQFFGPGTRLTVL.

This clonotype appeared a few times. The chain uses TRBV9 and TRBJ2-1; D gene uncertain. V dropped 1 base and J dropped 9 bases, with 17 bases sitting between them. This CDR3 contains 15 residues. Germline assignment: CDR1 SGDLS and CDR2 YYNGEE. CDR3 residues: CASSVSPSPRIEQFF. The CDR3 DNA is TGTGCCAGCAGCGTATCACCCAGTCCGAGGATTGAGCAGTTCTTC. Together with reference TRBV9 and TRBJ2-1, the CDR3 gives the full variable domain: DSGVTQTPKHLITATGQRVTLRCSPRSGDLSVYWYQQSLDQGLQFLIQYYNGEERAKGNILERFSAQQFPDLHSELNLSSLELGDSALYFCASSVSPSPRIEQFFGPGTRLTVL.

This clonotype was seen repeatedly, ten times or more. The V gene is TRBV7-2, the J gene TRBJ2-7; a possible D gene is TRBD2 (5 bases). V lost 1 base to trimming and J lost 4 bases, with 11 bases between them. CDR3 length equals 14 residues. CDR1 is SGHTA and CDR2 is FQGNSA in the germline V gene. In DNA, the CDR3 is TGTGCCAGCAGCTTAGATCCAGGCGGGTACGAGCAGTACTTC. The encoded protein is CASSLDPGGYEQYF.

This sequence joins TRBV5-4 and TRBJ2-3, with 7 positions matching TRBD2. Germline CDR1 SGHNT, CDR2 YYREEE (reference sequence). The ends lost 4 bases at V and 0 bases at J; junction bases unmatched: 5. The CDR3 is made up of 15 amino acids. As DNA, the CDR3 is TGTGCCAGCAGCCCCGGGGGGACTAGCACAGATACGCAGTATTTT. Amino acids: CASSPGGTSTDTQYF.

The rearrangement links TRBV29-1 to TRBJ2-6; a possible D gene is TRBD2 (6 bases). The CDR3 covers 18 residues. CDR1 and CDR2 (germline): SQVTM, ANQGSEA. Trimming shortened V by 6 bases and J by 0 bases, and 21 bases separated the two germline ends. CDR3 sequence: CSVGGFGAQSSGANVLTF. CDR3 sequence (DNA): TGCAGCGTGGGGGGTTTCGGTGCTCAGAGCTCTGGGGCCAACGTCCTGACTTTC.

This rearrangement joins TRBV20-1 to TRBJ1-3; TRBD1 matches at 7 bases. This CDR3 has 14 residues. The V and J ends lost 1 base and 4 bases, in that order; junction bases with no gene match: 4. CDR1 and CDR2 from the germline V gene are DFQATT and SNEGSKA (reference sequence). CDR3 loop: CSARGQGSGNTIYF. CDR3 sequence (DNA): TGCAGTGCTAGAGGACAGGGCTCCGGAAACACCATATATTTT.

This clonotype was counted between two and nine times. The J gene is TRBJ1-5, the V gene TRBV7-9; D uncertain. The CDR3 length is 14 residues. Germline values: CDR1 SEHNR, CDR2 FQNEAQ (reference sequence). The ends were cut back, 1 base at V and 5 bases at J, with 9 bases in the middle. The CDR3 DNA is TGTGCCAGCAGCTTAGATTACGGATATCAGCCCCAGCATTTT. It is translated as CASSLDYGYQPQHF.

CDR3 region: CSASLPGGASYEQYF. DNA of the CDR3: TGCAGTGCTAGTTTACCCGGCGGGGCTTCCTACGAGCAGTACTTC. V and J are TRBV20-1 and TRBJ2-7; D perhaps matches TRBD2 (6 bases). CDR1 and CDR2 (germline): DFQATT, SNEGSKA (reference sequence). V was cut by 3 bases and J by 1 base, with 16 bases left in between. The length of the CDR3 is 15 residues.

This clonotype was seen at least ten times. V and J are TRBV12-3 or TRBV12-4 and TRBJ2-2; D not certain. V was cut by 4 bases and J by 1 base, with 10 bases left in between. CDR3 length: 15 residues. The DNA for the CDR3 is TGTGCCAGCAGTTCGGCCGGTGGGAACACCGGGGAGCTGTTTTTT. Amino acids: CASSSAGGNTGELFF.

V usage is TRBV2 and J usage is TRBJ1-6, with no clear D. V was cut by 4 bases and J by 8 bases, with 12 bases left in between. The germline gives CDR1 SNHLY, CDR2 FYNNEI. The CDR3 has 14 residues. CDR3 bases: TGTGCCAGCAGTGGCGGAGGGAGTGATTCACCCCTCCACTTT. Residues: CASSGGGSDSPLHF.

This chain uses TRBV5-6 with TRBJ1-1; D call uncertain. Per germline, CDR1 SGHDT and CDR2 YYEEEE. The V gene lost 4 bases and the J gene lost 1 base, with 8 bases spanning the gap. CDR3 length: 13 residues. CDR3 coding DNA: TGTGCCAGCAGCCGCAACTGGAACACTGAAGCTTTCTTT. Residues: CASSRNWNTEAFF.

This clonotype was detected many times. The chain couples TRBV6-4 to TRBJ2-3, with 9 bases lining up with TRBD2. Germline V CDR1 and CDR2: MRHNA, SNTAGT. The CDR3 totals 19 residues. V trimming: 3 bases; J trimming: 4 bases; junction bases outside the gene matches: 17. Written as DNA, the CDR3 is TGTGCCAGCAGTGAAGGTCGGCTAGCGGGACCACGGGTTGCAGATACGCAGTATTTT. Translation gives CASSEGRLAGPRVADTQYF.

Ten or more counts support this clonotype. For the CDR3, the DNA is TGTGCCAGCAGCTTAGGGCAGGACTACGAGCAGTACTTC. As protein: CASSLGQDYEQYF. The rearrangement uses TRBV7-8 and TRBJ2-7; D is unresolved. The CDR3 loop spans 13 amino acids. Trimming removed 1 base from V and 3 bases from J, with 7 bases in between. The V gene's germline CDR1 is SGHVS and CDR2 FQNEAQ.

This clonotype was found many times. The chain combines TRBV12-3 or TRBV12-4 with TRBJ2-1; D is possibly TRBD2 (6 bases). V gave up 4 bases and J gave up 9 bases, with 13 bases separating them. This CDR3 is built from 13 residues. CDR3 residues: CASSWTTGSEQFF. The CDR3 DNA sequence: TGTGCCAGCAGTTGGACTACGGGTTCTGAGCAGTTCTTC.

A few counts support this clonotype. The chain recombines TRBV3-1 with TRBJ1-1; possibly TRBD1 for D (5 bases). Germline lookup yields CDR1 LGHDT and CDR2 YNNKEL (reference sequence). Deletions cut 3 bases from V and 0 bases from J, with 11 bases between. CDR3 size: 15 residues. The chain's CDR3 is CASSQGPYLNTEAFF. CDR3 nucleotide sequence: TGTGCCAGCAGCCAGGGGCCTTACCTGAACACTGAAGCTTTCTTT.

There are many counts of this clonotype. The rearrangement links TRBV7-2 to TRBJ1-1, with a possible D match to TRBD1 (6 bases). Deletions cut 2 bases from V and 5 bases from J, with 15 bases between. The CDR3 runs to 15 residues. The germline V gene has CDR1 SGHTA and CDR2 FQGNSA. DNA of the CDR3: TGTGCCAGCAGCTTAACCTCACAGGGTGGTACTGAAGCTTTCTTT. This translates into CASSLTSQGGTEAFF.

This clonotype came up many times. The V call is TRBV29-1, the J call TRBJ2-6, with D unresolved. V was shortened by 3 bases and J by 1 base, with 10 bases between the two germline ends. This CDR3 spans 15 amino acids. Per germline, CDR1 SQVTM and CDR2 ANQGSEA. The CDR3 nucleotides are TGCAGCGTTGACTTTGCGGATTCTGGGGCCAACGTCCTGACTTTC. Protein product: CSVDFADSGANVLTF. The whole variable domain, filled in from reference TRBV29-1 and TRBJ2-6, reads SAVISQKPSRDICQRGTSLTIQCQVDSQVTMMFWYRQQPGQSLTLIATANQGSEATYESGFVIDKFPISRPNLTFSTLTVSNMSPEDSSIYLCSVDFADSGANVLTFGAGSRLTVL.